A selection of T cell receptor beta chains follows, all from one sample in a study of cytomegalovirus exposure and HLA in healthy donors. Only in-frame clones appear in the TCRdb table, and some are missing; sequencing was by immunoSEQ multiplex PCR. The data hold some 130,000 clones, with around 70% observed a single time. The source material was PBMCs. These receptors were taken from a male donor in good health and CMV-seronegative. Each CDR3 is given with its conserved first and last residue. D genes are given only for firm matches.

V: TRBV28; D: TRBD1; CDR3: CASSPGTGRHEQYF
V: TRBV6-5; D: NA; CDR3: CASSLISSGELFF
V: TRBV5-1; D: NA; CDR3: CASSDTRTVIEAFF
V: TRBV7-9; D: NA; CDR3: CSSSLAAGMNTEAFF
V: TRBV15; D: NA; CDR3: CATSRDKISGNTIYF
V: TRBV6-5; D: NA; CDR3: CAGRSSGANVLTF
V: TRBV2; D: TRBD1; CDR3: CASSQQGRGEKLFF
V: TRBV28; D: NA; CDR3: CASSYGSGFEQFF
V: TRBV11-2; D: TRBD2; CDR3: CASSPRTSGVTDTQYF
V: TRBV15; D: TRBD1; CDR3: CATSRGQHLSNQPQHF
V: TRBV7-9; D: TRBD2; CDR3: CASSPSRSGGAEEQYF
V: TRBV28; D: NA; CDR3: CASTSSYTGELFF
V: TRBV27; D: NA; CDR3: CASSFSGHNEQFF
V: TRBV7-2; D: TRBD2; CDR3: CASSGASGGTDTQYF
V: TRBV14; D: NA; CDR3: CASSQGPALVGETQYF
V: TRBV6-1; D: NA; CDR3: CASSEQRGFSYEQYF
V: TRBV7-9; D: TRBD1; CDR3: CASSVAGGQHEQYF
V: TRBV27; D: TRBD1; CDR3: CASSPTTQGISNEQFF
V: TRBV18; D: NA; CDR3: CASSPRQGSSYEQYF
V: TRBV5-6; D: TRBD1; CDR3: CASCRDRNTGELFF
V: TRBV19; D: NA; CDR3: CASSIVDSSNEQYF
V: TRBV30; D: NA; CDR3: CAWSVRGAGPQHF
V: TRBV6-5; D: NA; CDR3: CASSYGTRTDTQYF
V: TRBV7-2; D: NA; CDR3: CASTPGGWYGQPQHF
V: TRBV2; D: NA; CDR3: CASSETGLLAKNIQYF
V: TRBV19; D: NA; CDR3: CASSKVFATPSIGEFF
V: TRBV10-3; D: NA; CDR3: CAIKGQLWVDGYTF
V: TRBV6-1; D: NA; CDR3: CASRVNEKLFF
V: TRBV7-2; D: TRBD2; CDR3: CASSQLAGGTYEQYF
V: TRBV6-1; D: NA; CDR3: CASRPGDNTEAFF
V: TRBV9; D: TRBD2; CDR3: CASSVGLAGDKRPQYF
V: TRBV2; D: TRBD1; CDR3: CASSGSGTGSRYTF
V: TRBV23-1; D: TRBD1; CDR3: CASRGTAPSNQPQHF
V: TRBV18; D: NA; CDR3: CASSPWEDSPLHF